Here is one T cell receptor (beta chain) with its context. Its antigen remains unknown. Amplified TCR beta CDR3 regions came from RNA transcripts. RT-PCR in the first round (using the HTBI primer set) targeted the TCR CDR3. TCRdb re-called the multiplex PCR reads through MiXCR, storing one row per CDR3 protein. The profile shows about 250,000 distinct CDR3 sequences, roughly 22% of them singletons. This CDR3 spans 12 amino acids. The V and J ends lost 5 bases and 10 bases, in that order; junction bases with no gene match: 8. The sample belongs to a study of T cells in Graves' hyperthyroidism and ophthalmopathy. Study results and caveats: Most thyroid clonotypes with frequency above 0.001 were detected in blood. Ophthalmopathy prediction by the model preceded onset by a median roughly 6.3 months.

Those patients with uncontrolled infection, other autoimmune disease, pregnancy or lactation were excluded. This sequence originates from a middle-aged woman with Graves' ophthalmopathy. The chain is built from TRBV12-3 or TRBV12-4 and TRBJ2-7; 7 nucleotides line up with TRBD1. Sequencing used blood. In DNA form, the CDR3 reads TGTGCCAGCAGTCTAGGGACAGTCGGACAGTACTTC. Translating gives CASSLGTVGQYF.